The clone carrying this TCR beta chain was counted a few times. Its target is unknown. TCRdb's table, derived via immunoSEQ multiplex PCR, lists solely in-frame clones and lacks some. This table has approximately 400,000 clones, around 82% appearing once. This record belongs to a study of Ad26.COV2.S vaccination and SARS-CoV-2 variants. Study background: Donor was one of the participants in the Ad26.COV2.S arm of the COV1001 trial. Ad26.COV2.S, an intramuscular injection, was given once or twice 56 days apart. Broader study findings: TCR breadth and depth analyses may have underestimated total T cell responses. Substantial breadth was reported for post-vaccination spike-specific CD8+ and CD4+ T cells.

This sample's treatment: some 20 received Ad26.COV2.S at low or high dose, single or two shots; roughly 5 received placebo; per-sample allocation not given. All samples were drawn on day 63, counting from the first vaccine or placebo injection. V lost 6 bases to trimming and J lost 10 bases; unmatched junction nucleotides: 10. The CDR3 spans 13 residues. CDR1 and CDR2 from the germline V gene are MNHEY and SMNVEV (reference sequence). This receptor was taken from a person between 18 and 59 years old who received the Ad26.COV2.S COVID-19 vaccine or a placebo. The gene calls are TRBV27 and TRBJ1-2, with 8 bases that match TRBD1. The input for sequencing was peripheral blood, taken in a trial of Ad26.COV2.S vaccine versus placebo. CDR3: CASSTGTGKVYTF. Here the CDR3 DNA reads TGTGCCAGCAGCACCGGGACAGGAAAGGTCTACACCTTC.